This T cell receptor (beta chain) was identified during a study of T-cell memory formation after mild COVID-19. The study, taken as a whole, reports: Contracting CD8+ clones were enriched in EMRA, CD4+ mainly in CM and EM. SARS-CoV-2 specificity of second-wave clones peaking day 37 was unconfirmed. Memory sampled before infection contained some responding clones, suggesting cross-reactive memory joined. Clones contracting across day 15 to 85 had a balanced CD4/CD8 profile; later expanding clones leaned CD4+.

Each CDR3 protein is one row after TCRdb ran MiXCR on the 5' RACE reads. Here the sample spans around 300,000 distinct CDR3 sequences, 10% to 15% being singletons. Between the trimmed V and J ends, which lost 6 bases and 3 bases, there was a span of 29 bases. The CDR3 totals 18 residues. Per the germline V gene, CDR1 is SQVTM and CDR2 is ANQGSEA. In the case of this clonotype: Its antigen is unidentified.

The chain carries TRBV29-1 and TRBJ1-2, with D possibly matching TRBD1 (5 bases). This TCR derives from a man younger than 30 who had mild COVID-19 (a few samples of this study predate the infection). Cell type and time point are not known. The sample was PBMCs or a T cell subset sorted from them (not recorded which). This chain's CDR3 is CSVPTRSTGGRLDYGYTF. The CDR3 DNA reads as TGCAGCGTCCCAACGCGTAGCACCGGGGGACGGTTAGACTATGGCTACACCTTC.